The 20 T cell receptor beta chains reported below all come from one sample, sequenced in a study of blood T cell repertoires in COVID-19 (dated by TCRdb to the early 2020s). Library creation used the immunoSEQ multiplex PCR assay. The table was pulled from immuneACCESS by TCRdb, which kept in-frame rearrangements only. Such tables lose some clones; where checked, under half of the loss comes from unresolved V genes, and the rest has no known cause. Recorded for this sample are 70,000 to 85,000 clones; around 83% of them occurred a single time. Approximately 8.7% of the sample rests with the top ten. What was sequenced was peripheral blood. These receptors were taken from a human donor in a cohort sampled during active COVID-19.

The chain links TRBV5-1 to TRBJ2-5; 12 bases fit TRBD2. J gave up 3 bases and V 8 bases, and 8 bases lay outside the gene matches. Germline lookup yields CDR1 SGHRS and CDR2 YFSETQ. The CDR3 is made up of 15 amino acids. CDR3 region: CASGLAGRDKETQYF. In DNA form, the CDR3 reads TGCGCCAGTGGACTAGCGGGAAGGGACAAAGAGACCCAGTACTTC.

This clone was recorded a few times. This chain connects TRBV28 to TRBJ2-7, with D unresolved. In germline, CDR1 is MDHEN, CDR2 SYDVKM. Trimming cost V 4 bases and J 3 bases, with 4 bases left between them. The CDR3 runs 11 residues. CDR3 sequence (DNA): TGTGCCAGCAGTTCTGTCTACGAGCAGTACTTC. Its protein product is CASSSVYEQYF.

The chain combines TRBV5-1 with TRBJ1-2; TRBD1 might be the D (5 bases). Trimming removed 0 bases at V and 2 bases at J, with 11 bases between. CDR3 length equals 15 residues. Germline values: CDR1 SGHRS, CDR2 YFSETQ. The CDR3 is CASSLGAAGNYGYTF. CDR3 nucleotide sequence: TGCGCCAGCAGCTTGGGGGCGGCAGGGAACTATGGCTACACCTTC.

Written as DNA, the CDR3 is TGTGCCAGTAGTATAGCTAACGGGAGGGCCGGGGATACGCAGTATTTT. Residues: CASSIANGRAGDTQYF. The J gene is TRBJ2-3, the V gene TRBV19; TRBD2 matches at 8 bases. The trim removed 1 base at V and 6 bases at J, leaving 9 bases unmatched. The germline V gene encodes CDR1 LNHDA and CDR2 SQIVND (reference sequence). The CDR3 length is 16 residues.

The chain is built from TRBV2 and TRBJ2-2; TRBD1 matches 9 bases. V dropped 1 base and J dropped 5; count of bases not matched to a gene: 2. There are 15 residues in the CDR3. Germline CDR1 reads SNHLY; CDR2 reads FYNNEI. This CDR3 reads CASSEVGQGTGELFF. The CDR3 DNA follows: TGTGCCAGCAGTGAAGTTGGACAGGGGACCGGGGAGCTGTTTTTT.

The chain employs TRBV6-2 or TRBV6-3 and TRBJ2-5; 7 nucleotides line up with TRBD1. Germline CDR1 and CDR2: MNHEY and SVGEGT. CDR3 length equals 16 residues. V shed 5 bases and J 3 bases; nucleotides not matched to a gene: 12. The CDR3 bases are TGTGCCAGCAGTACTAAGAGGGGGCAGGGGGAAGAGACCCAGTACTTC. Its translation is CASSTKRGQGEETQYF.

J is TRBJ2-5 and V is TRBV7-9, with TRBD2 matching over 11 bases. The length of the CDR3 is 16 residues. V dropped 4 bases and J dropped 5; count of bases not matched to a gene: 9. The germline V gene has CDR1 SEHNR and CDR2 FQNEAQ (reference sequence). The CDR3 reads CASSSRLAGSGETQYF. In nucleotides, the CDR3 is TGTGCCAGCAGCTCTAGACTAGCGGGATCCGGGGAGACCCAGTACTTC.

The chain joins TRBV29-1 to TRBJ2-2; D unclear. V was cut by 3 bases and J by 4 bases, with 3 bases left in between. CDR3 length equals 11 residues. Germline V gives CDR1 SQVTM, CDR2 ANQGSEA. In DNA form, the CDR3 reads TGCAGCGTTGACGGCACCGGGGAGCTGTTTTTT. Amino acids: CSVDGTGELFF.

In its sample, this clone was seen once. The V call is TRBV7-7, the J call TRBJ2-5; D perhaps matches TRBD2 (6 bases). This CDR3 is 13 amino acids long. Germline assignment: CDR1 SSHAT and CDR2 FNYEAQ (reference sequence). V was shortened by 2 bases and J by 5 bases, with 9 bases between the two germline ends. The CDR3 DNA reads TGTGCCAGCAGCTTATCCGGGAGTGAGACCCAGTACTTC. Residues: CASSLSGSETQYF.

This chain uses TRBV15 with TRBJ2-3, with TRBD2 as a possible D gene (7 bases). Germline loops: CDR1 LNHNV, CDR2 YYDKDF (reference sequence). The V and J ends lost 2 bases and 6 bases respectively, with 21 bases between them. The CDR3 covers 17 residues. CDR3 sequence (DNA): TGTGCCACCAGCAGATCGGGAAATACCGGGGGGCTGGATACGCAGTATTTT. Amino acid sequence: CATSRSGNTGGLDTQYF.

The gene calls are TRBV9 and TRBJ2-1, with TRBD2 matching over 7 bases. This CDR3 spans 16 amino acids. Germline lookup yields CDR1 SGDLS and CDR2 YYNGEE. The J segment lost 4 bases and the V segment lost 4 bases, leaving 11 bases of the junction unmatched. This CDR3 is CASSTLWQGGYNEQFF. CDR3 in DNA: TGTGCCAGCAGCACCCTGTGGCAGGGAGGGTACAATGAGCAGTTCTTC.

CDR3 DNA sequence: TGTGCCAGCAGTTGGGGACAGGGAGATCAGCCCCAGCATTTT. Translated: CASSWGQGDQPQHF. The chain links TRBV28 to TRBJ1-5; 9 nucleotides match TRBD1. The CDR3 is 14 amino acids. V was pared by 4 bases and J by 5 bases, with 3 bases of the junction left unmatched. The germline V gene encodes CDR1 MDHEN and CDR2 SYDVKM.

This clone has only a few counts. This rearrangement joins TRBV12-5 to TRBJ2-1; tentatively, D is TRBD1 (7 bases). The CDR3 sequence is 19 residues long. Germline CDR1 and CDR2: LGHNT and FRNRAP. Trimming stripped 1 base from V and 7 bases from J, with 26 bases between. CDR3 residues: CASGLDGQVLLANRNEQFF. Written as DNA, the CDR3 is TGTGCTAGTGGTTTGGATGGACAGGTGTTACTAGCAAATAGGAATGAGCAGTTCTTC.

To note about this clone: A read error may account for a junction end that differs from germline. The V gene is TRBV18, the J gene TRBJ2-7; 9 nucleotides line up with TRBD1. The CDR3 has 13 residues. Germline loops: CDR1 KGHSH, CDR2 LQKENI. CDR3 sequence reads: CATLGTGSSEQYF. The CDR3 DNA follows: TGTGCCACCCTCGGGACAGGGTCCTCCGAGCAGTACTTC.

This sequence joins TRBV5-1 and TRBJ2-5; TRBD2 agrees at 7 bases. The junction had 14 bases not matched to a gene; V was cut back by 3 bases and J by 6 bases. Germline V lookup: CDR1 SGHRS, CDR2 YFSETQ. CDR3 size: 16 residues. CDR3 sequence: CASSSTGLEGYQTQYF. The CDR3 bases are TGCGCCAGCAGCTCTACTGGACTAGAGGGTTACCAGACCCAGTACTTC.

The chain has TRBV9 and TRBJ1-1; 8 positions agree with TRBD1. Germline V CDR1 and CDR2: SGDLS, YYNGEE. Trimming removed 0 bases from V and 4 bases from J; junction bases left unmatched: 11. The CDR3 extends over 17 amino acids. CDR3 protein: CASSVGTGGTMATEAFF. In nucleotides, the CDR3 is TGTGCCAGCAGCGTAGGCACAGGGGGGACTATGGCCACTGAAGCTTTCTTT.

This clone has a single count. This chain uses TRBV24-1 with TRBJ2-4; 8 positions match TRBD1. The CDR3 is made up of 16 amino acids. The trim removed 3 bases at V and 10 bases at J, leaving 13 bases unmatched. Germline V CDR1 and CDR2: KGHDR, SFDVKD. Here the CDR3 reads CATSDPANPGGGIQYF. The CDR3 DNA sequence: TGTGCCACCAGTGATCCCGCTAACCCAGGGGGCGGGATTCAGTACTTC.

The chain uses TRBV7-9 and TRBJ1-2; D possibly corresponds to TRBD1 (6 bases). The CDR3 has 14 amino acids. CDR1 and CDR2 from the germline V gene are SEHNR and FQNEAQ (reference sequence). Trimming pared 1 base from V and 7 bases from J, leaving 13 bases between. Here the CDR3 reads CASSLDTGRGGYTF. In DNA form, the CDR3 reads TGTGCCAGCAGCTTAGATACAGGGAGAGGTGGCTACACCTTC.

This clone has a single count. The rearrangement links TRBV29-1 to TRBJ2-5, with TRBD2 matching 8 bases. The CDR3 spans 15 residues. The ends lost 5 bases at V and 1 base at J; junction bases unmatched: 9. Germline V gene lookup returns CDR1 SQVTM and CDR2 ANQGSEA. CDR3 nucleotides: TGCAGCGTTTCCCCTATAGCGGGGCCCCAAGAGACCCAGTACTTC. Its protein is CSVSPIAGPQETQYF.

The V gene is TRBV5-1, the J gene TRBJ2-3; 7 positions match TRBD2. Germline V gene sequence: CDR1 SGHRS, CDR2 YFSETQ. The length of the CDR3 is 16 residues. V lost 0 bases to trimming and J lost 3 bases; unmatched junction nucleotides: 7. The CDR3 loop is CASSLAGGLRTDTQYF. As DNA, the CDR3 is TGCGCCAGCAGCTTGGCCGGGGGACTACGAACAGATACGCAGTATTTT.